The sequence of this TCR beta chain was determined in a study of beta chain features in type 1 diabetes. The wider study: There was similarity between patients and healthy donors in age, gender and cell yields. Study results and caveats: Naive, central memory and Treg TCRB repertoires appeared more alike in patients than in healthy donors. For type 1 diabetes patients, VDJ junctions showed fewer insertions and more deletions. Although PCR might favor shorter templates, it would do so equally in patients and controls. People with Type 1 diabetes carried modestly yet significantly shorter TCRB CDR3s in all four CD4+ subsets.

The table lists this clone with a few counts. Its matching antigen is unknown. The V end lost 0 bases, the J end lost 3 bases, and 12 bases lay between the germline ends. Germline V lookup: CDR1 LGHNA, CDR2 YNFKEQ. CDR3 length: 16 amino acids. Expressed TCRB transcripts were sequenced after all isolated RNA was converted to cDNA. Profiled with immunoSEQ multiplex PCR; TCRdb holds only in-frame clones, not every one. The data hold around 280,000 clones, with approximately 16% observed a single time. The origin of this receptor is a man between 18 and 29 years old with type 1 diabetes. Sample: naive CD4+ T cells from blood. J is TRBJ2-1 and V is TRBV4-2; D unresolved. The DNA of the CDR3 is TGTGCCAGCAGCCAAGAGGGTAAGACTGACTACAATGAGCAGTTCTTC. Amino acid sequence: CASSQEGKTDYNEQFF.